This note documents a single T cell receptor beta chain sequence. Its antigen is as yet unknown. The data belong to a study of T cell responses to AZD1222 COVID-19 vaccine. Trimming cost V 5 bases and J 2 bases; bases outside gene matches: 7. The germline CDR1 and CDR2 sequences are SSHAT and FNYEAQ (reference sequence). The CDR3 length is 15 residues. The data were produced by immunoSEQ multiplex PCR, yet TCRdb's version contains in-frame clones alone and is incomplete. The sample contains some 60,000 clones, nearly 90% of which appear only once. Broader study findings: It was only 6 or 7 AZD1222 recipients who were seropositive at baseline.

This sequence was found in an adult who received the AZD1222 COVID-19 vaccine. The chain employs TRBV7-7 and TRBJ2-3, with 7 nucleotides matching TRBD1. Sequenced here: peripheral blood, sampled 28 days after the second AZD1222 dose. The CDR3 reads CASSKGQTNTDTQYF. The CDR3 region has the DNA TGTGCCAGCAGCAAGGGACAGACCAACACAGATACGCAGTATTTT. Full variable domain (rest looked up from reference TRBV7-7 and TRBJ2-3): GAGVSQSPRYKVTKRGQDVTLRCDPISSHATLYWYQQALGQGPEFLTYFNYEAQPDKSGLPSDRFSAERPEGSISTLTIQRTEQRDSAMYRCASSKGQTNTDTQYFGPGTRLTVL.